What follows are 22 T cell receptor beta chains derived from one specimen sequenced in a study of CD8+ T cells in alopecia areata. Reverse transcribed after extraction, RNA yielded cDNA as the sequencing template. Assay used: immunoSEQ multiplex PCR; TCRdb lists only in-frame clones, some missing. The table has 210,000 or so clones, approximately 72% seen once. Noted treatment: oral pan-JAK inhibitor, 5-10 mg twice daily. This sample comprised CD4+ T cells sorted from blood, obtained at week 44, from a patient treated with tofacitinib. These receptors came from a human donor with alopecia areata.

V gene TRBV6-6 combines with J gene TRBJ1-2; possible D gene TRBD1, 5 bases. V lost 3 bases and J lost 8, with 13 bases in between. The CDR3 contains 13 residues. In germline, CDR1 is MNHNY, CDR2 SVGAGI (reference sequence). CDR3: CASSYLDRRGYTF. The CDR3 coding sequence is TGTGCCAGCAGTTATCTAGACAGACGGGGCTACACCTTC.

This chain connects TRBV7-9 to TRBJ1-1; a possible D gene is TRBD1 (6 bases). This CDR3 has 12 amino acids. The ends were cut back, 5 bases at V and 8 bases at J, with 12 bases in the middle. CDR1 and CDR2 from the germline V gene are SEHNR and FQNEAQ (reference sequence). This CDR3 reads CASSPQGPEAFF. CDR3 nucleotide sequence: TGTGCCAGCAGCCCCCAGGGGCCCGAAGCTTTCTTT.

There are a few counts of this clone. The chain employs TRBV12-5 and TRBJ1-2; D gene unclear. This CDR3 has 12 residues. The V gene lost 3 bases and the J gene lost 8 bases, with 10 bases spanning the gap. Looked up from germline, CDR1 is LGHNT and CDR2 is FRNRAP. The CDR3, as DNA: TGTGCTAGTGGTTTTACCAGTGCGGGCTACACCTTC. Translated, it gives CASGFTSAGYTF.

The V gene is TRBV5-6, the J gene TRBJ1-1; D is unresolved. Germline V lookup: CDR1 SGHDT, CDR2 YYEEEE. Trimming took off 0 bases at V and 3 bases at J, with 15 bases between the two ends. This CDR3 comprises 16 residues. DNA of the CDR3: TGTGCCAGCAGCTTGGGCCTAACGGGTGGGGACACTGAAGCTTTCTTT. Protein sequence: CASSLGLTGGDTEAFF.

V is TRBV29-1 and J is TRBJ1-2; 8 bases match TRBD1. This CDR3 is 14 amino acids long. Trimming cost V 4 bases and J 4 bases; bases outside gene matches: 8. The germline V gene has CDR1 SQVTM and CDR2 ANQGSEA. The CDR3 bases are TGCAGCGTTGTCGGTGACAGGGGAGCCTATGGCTACACCTTC. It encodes CSVVGDRGAYGYTF.

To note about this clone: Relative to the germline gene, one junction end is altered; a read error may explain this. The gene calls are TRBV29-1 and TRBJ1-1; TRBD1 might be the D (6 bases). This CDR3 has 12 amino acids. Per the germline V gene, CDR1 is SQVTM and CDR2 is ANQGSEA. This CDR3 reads CSVEDTGTEAFF. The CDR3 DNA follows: TGCAGCGTGGAAGACACAGGGACTGAAGCTTTCTTT.

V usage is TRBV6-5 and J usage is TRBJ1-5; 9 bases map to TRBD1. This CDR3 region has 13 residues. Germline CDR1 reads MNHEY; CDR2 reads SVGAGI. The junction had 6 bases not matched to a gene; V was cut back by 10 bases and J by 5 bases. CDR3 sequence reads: CATQGAWDQPQHF. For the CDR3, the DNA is TGTGCCACACAGGGGGCTTGGGATCAGCCCCAGCATTTT.

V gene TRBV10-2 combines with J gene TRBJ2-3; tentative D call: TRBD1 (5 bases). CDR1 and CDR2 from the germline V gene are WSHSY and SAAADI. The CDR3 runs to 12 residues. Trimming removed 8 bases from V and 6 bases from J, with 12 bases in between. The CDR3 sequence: CASGALGDTQYF. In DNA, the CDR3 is TGCGCCAGCGGGGCCCTTGGGGATACGCAGTATTTT.

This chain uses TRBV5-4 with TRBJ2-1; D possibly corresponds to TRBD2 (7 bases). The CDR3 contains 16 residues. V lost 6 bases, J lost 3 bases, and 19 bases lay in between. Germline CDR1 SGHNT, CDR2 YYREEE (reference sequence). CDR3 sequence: CASIKGRGGGYNEQFF. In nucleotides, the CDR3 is TGTGCCAGCATCAAAGGGAGGGGGGGCGGCTACAATGAGCAGTTCTTC.

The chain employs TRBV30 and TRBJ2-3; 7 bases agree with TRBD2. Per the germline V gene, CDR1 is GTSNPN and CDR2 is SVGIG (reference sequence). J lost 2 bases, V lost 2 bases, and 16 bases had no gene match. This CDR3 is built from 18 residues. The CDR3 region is CAWSPLEMRRGYTDTQYF. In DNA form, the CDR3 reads TGTGCCTGGAGTCCCCTGGAAATGAGGCGGGGGTACACAGATACGCAGTATTTT.

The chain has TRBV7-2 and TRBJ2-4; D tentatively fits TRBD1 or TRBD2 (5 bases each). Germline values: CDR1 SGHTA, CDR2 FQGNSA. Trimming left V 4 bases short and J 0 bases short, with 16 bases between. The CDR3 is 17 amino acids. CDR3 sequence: CASSSQVGDLAKNIQYF. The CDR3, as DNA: TGTGCCAGCAGCTCCCAAGTTGGGGACCTAGCCAAAAACATTCAGTACTTC.

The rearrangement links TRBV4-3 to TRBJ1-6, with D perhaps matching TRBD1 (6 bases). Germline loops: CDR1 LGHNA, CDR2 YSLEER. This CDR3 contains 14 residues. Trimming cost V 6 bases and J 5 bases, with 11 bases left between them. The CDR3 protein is CASSQHRDNSPLHF. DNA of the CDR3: TGCGCCAGCAGTCAACACAGGGATAATTCACCCCTCCACTTT.

CDR3 sequence (DNA): TGCGCCAGCAGCCTACAGGGGAGCCCCACAGATACGCAGTATTTT. Translation gives CASSLQGSPTDTQYF. The chain uses TRBV5-1 and TRBJ2-3; 7 positions agree with TRBD1. V lost 4 bases, J lost 2 bases, and 7 bases stayed unmatched. Germline CDR1 is SGHRS and CDR2 is YFSETQ. The CDR3 contains 15 residues.

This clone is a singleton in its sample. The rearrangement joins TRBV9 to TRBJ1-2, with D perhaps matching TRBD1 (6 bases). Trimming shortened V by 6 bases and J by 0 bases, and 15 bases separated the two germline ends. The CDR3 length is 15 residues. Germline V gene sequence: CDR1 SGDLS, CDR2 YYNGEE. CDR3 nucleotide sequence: TGTGCCAGCACCCGAGGAGGGGACACTAACTATGGCTACACCTTC. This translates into CASTRGGDTNYGYTF.

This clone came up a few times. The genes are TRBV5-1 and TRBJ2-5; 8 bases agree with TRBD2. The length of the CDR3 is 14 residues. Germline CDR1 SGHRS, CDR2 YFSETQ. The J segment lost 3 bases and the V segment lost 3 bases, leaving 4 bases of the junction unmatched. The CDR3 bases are TGCGCCAGCAGCTCCATAGCGGGGAAAGAGACCCAGTACTTC. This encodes CASSSIAGKETQYF.

The CDR3 coding sequence is TGCGCCAGCAGCTTAGCGGTCGATGAGCAGTTCTTC. It translates to CASSLAVDEQFF. The chain carries TRBV5-1 and TRBJ2-1; a weak D match, TRBD2 (5 bases). In germline, CDR1 is SGHRS, CDR2 YFSETQ. CDR3 length: 12 amino acids. The ends were cut back, 2 bases at V and 8 bases at J, with 8 bases in the middle.

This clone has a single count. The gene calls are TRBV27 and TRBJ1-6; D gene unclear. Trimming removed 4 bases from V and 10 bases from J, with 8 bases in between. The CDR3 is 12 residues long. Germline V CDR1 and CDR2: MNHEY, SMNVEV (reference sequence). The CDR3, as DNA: TGTGCCAGCAGTTCAGTTGGATCACCCCTCCACTTT. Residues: CASSSVGSPLHF.

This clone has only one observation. The CDR3 nucleotides are TGTGCCAGCAGCTTAGCACTAGCGGGAAGCGGCTTGGGGAATGAGCAGTTCTTC. It is translated as CASSLALAGSGLGNEQFF. The chain uses TRBV7-2 and TRBJ2-1, with 10 bases fitting TRBD2. CDR1 and CDR2 (germline): SGHTA, FQGNSA. The V gene end was trimmed by 0 bases and the J gene end by 7 bases; junction bases not matched to a gene: 12. This CDR3 comprises 18 residues.

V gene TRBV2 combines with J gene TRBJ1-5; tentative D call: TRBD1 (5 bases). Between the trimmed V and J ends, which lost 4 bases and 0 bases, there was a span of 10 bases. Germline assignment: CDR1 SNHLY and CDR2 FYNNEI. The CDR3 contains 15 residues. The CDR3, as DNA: TGTGCCAGCAGTGCGACAGTAGATAGCAATCAGCCCCAGCATTTT. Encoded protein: CASSATVDSNQPQHF.

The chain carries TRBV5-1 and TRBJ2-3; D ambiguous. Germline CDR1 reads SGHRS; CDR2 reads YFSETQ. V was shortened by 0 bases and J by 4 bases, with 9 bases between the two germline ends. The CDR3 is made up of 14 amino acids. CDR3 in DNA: TGCGCCAGCAGCTTGGGTCAGAGAGCAGATACGCAGTATTTT. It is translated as CASSLGQRADTQYF.

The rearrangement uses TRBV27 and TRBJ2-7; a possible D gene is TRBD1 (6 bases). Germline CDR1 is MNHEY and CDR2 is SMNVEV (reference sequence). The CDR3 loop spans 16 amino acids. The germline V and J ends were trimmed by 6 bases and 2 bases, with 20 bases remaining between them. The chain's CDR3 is CASRHAQGSRTYEQYF. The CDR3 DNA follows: TGTGCCAGCAGACACGCCCAGGGGTCCCGCACCTACGAGCAGTACTTC.

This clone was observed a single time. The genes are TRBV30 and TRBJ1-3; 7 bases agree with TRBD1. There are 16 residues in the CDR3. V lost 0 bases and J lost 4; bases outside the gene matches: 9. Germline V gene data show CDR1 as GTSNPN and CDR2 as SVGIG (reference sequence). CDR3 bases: TGTGCCTGGAGTGTGCAACGCGACAGGGCCGGAAACACCATATATTTT. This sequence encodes CAWSVQRDRAGNTIYF.